These 26 T cell receptor beta chains share one sample of origin, sequenced in a study of blood T cell repertoires in COVID-19. Produced via immunoSEQ multiplex PCR; TCRdb's table is partial and in-frame only. Seen here are about 100,000 clones, more than 90% observed once, and the top ten hold 1.5% to 2%. Sequences were obtained from peripheral blood. These receptors were taken from a man in his 60s with acute or convalescent COVID-19.

V usage is TRBV28 and J usage is TRBJ1-1; 11 bases align to TRBD1. V was pared by 5 bases and J by 11 bases, with 13 bases of the junction left unmatched. The germline V gene has CDR1 MDHEN and CDR2 SYDVKM. This CDR3 has 15 amino acids. CDR3: CASSPTPGQGVGAFF. DNA of the CDR3: TGTGCCAGCAGTCCTACTCCGGGACAGGGGGTCGGGGCTTTCTTT.

The gene calls are TRBV28 and TRBJ1-2, with 7 positions matching TRBD1. V was clipped by 4 bases and J by 4 bases; unmatched bases: 9. CDR1 is MDHEN and CDR2 is SYDVKM in the germline V gene. CDR3 length: 15 residues. CDR3 bases: TGTGCCAGCAGTTCCCCGGGCAGGGGGGTCTATGGCTACACCTTC. Protein: CASSSPGRGVYGYTF.

V gene TRBV4-2 combines with J gene TRBJ1-1, with D possibly TRBD1 on 5 matching bases. V dropped 8 bases and J dropped 0 bases, with 13 bases sitting between them. Germline V CDR1 and CDR2: LGHNA, YNFKEQ. This CDR3 is 14 amino acids long. For the CDR3, the DNA is TGTGCCAGCCGCCCCGGGGGAGTGAACACTGAAGCTTTCTTT. Its translation: CASRPGGVNTEAFF.

The chain employs TRBV2 and TRBJ1-1; D is undetermined. CDR1 and CDR2 (germline): SNHLY, FYNNEI. CDR3 length: 13 amino acids. The V end lost 0 bases, the J end lost 3 bases, and 5 bases lay between the germline ends. As DNA, the CDR3 is TGTGCCAGCAGTGAAGCGCAGGACACTGAAGCTTTCTTT. It specifies CASSEAQDTEAFF.

The V and J genes are TRBV7-2 and TRBJ2-3, with TRBD2 matching 9 bases. The V segment lost 3 bases and the J segment 3 bases; nucleotides outside the gene matches: 4. This CDR3 region has 15 residues. From germline, CDR1 is SGHTA and CDR2 FQGNSA. CDR3 sequence: CASSFSGRRTDTQYF. The DNA of the CDR3 is TGTGCCAGCAGCTTTAGCGGGAGAAGAACAGATACGCAGTATTTT.

The rearrangement links TRBV19 to TRBJ2-3; the D gene is possibly TRBD1 (6 bases). Trimming left V 9 bases short and J 6 bases short, with 19 bases between. The CDR3 consists of 14 residues. Germline CDR1 and CDR2: LNHDA and SQIVND (reference sequence). CDR3 coding DNA: TGTGCCAGCAAATCGCTGGGAACAGGGGATACGCAGTATTTT. Protein sequence: CASKSLGTGDTQYF.

This chain connects TRBV28 to TRBJ2-5, with 14 bases matching TRBD2. There are 15 residues in the CDR3. Germline values: CDR1 MDHEN, CDR2 SYDVKM. The J segment lost 5 bases and the V segment lost 3 bases, leaving 2 bases of the junction unmatched. The CDR3 loop reads CASSFRTSGRETQYF. The CDR3 nucleotides read TGTGCCAGCAGTTTCAGGACTAGCGGGAGGGAGACCCAGTACTTC.

The rearrangement uses TRBV29-1 and TRBJ2-3, with 13 nucleotides matching TRBD2. The CDR3 runs to 13 residues. V gave up 5 bases and J gave up 6 bases; unmatched junction bases: 2. Germline loops: CDR1 SQVTM, CDR2 ANQGSEA. CDR3 sequence: CSVRTSGSDTQYF. The CDR3 DNA follows: TGCAGCGTTAGGACTAGCGGGAGCGATACGCAGTATTTT.

The V and J genes are TRBV19 and TRBJ1-4, with 9 bases identical to TRBD1. In germline, CDR1 is LNHDA, CDR2 SQIVND (reference sequence). With 5 bases clipped from V and 2 bases from J, the junction kept 9 bases outside the gene matches. The CDR3 length is 17 residues. The CDR3 spells CASSAYTGGMTNEKLFF. The CDR3 region has the DNA TGTGCCAGTAGTGCATATACAGGGGGCATGACTAATGAAAAACTGTTTTTT.

The chain employs TRBV7-2 and TRBJ2-4; D unclear. CDR1 and CDR2 from the germline V gene are SGHTA and FQGNSA. This CDR3 is built from 14 residues. V was trimmed by 1 base and J by 8 bases, leaving 12 bases between them. CDR3 sequence: CASSLEADRDIQYF. The CDR3, as DNA: TGTGCCAGCAGCTTAGAGGCAGATCGGGACATTCAGTACTTC.

J is TRBJ1-1 and V is TRBV15; D unclear. Deletions cut 5 bases from V and 1 base from J, with 11 bases between. Germline assignment: CDR1 LNHNV and CDR2 YYDKDF (reference sequence). The CDR3 spans 14 residues. This CDR3 reads CATSPRTGNTEAFF. The CDR3 DNA follows: TGTGCCACCAGCCCTCGGACTGGGAACACTGAAGCTTTCTTT.

V gene TRBV6-1 combines with J gene TRBJ2-7; 11 bases are a match to TRBD2. Trimming removed 0 bases from V and 3 bases from J; junction bases left unmatched: 16. CDR3 size: 20 residues. Germline V lookup: CDR1 MNHNS, CDR2 SASEGT. CDR3 residues: CASSEANIGYTSGSIYEQYF. The CDR3 bases are TGTGCCAGCAGTGAAGCGAACATAGGATACACTAGCGGGAGTATCTACGAGCAGTACTTC.

This chain links TRBV5-4 with TRBJ1-2; 8 bases are shared with TRBD1. Unmatched junction bases numbered 12, after V lost 4 bases and J lost 7 bases. The CDR3 contains 15 residues. Germline values: CDR1 SGHNT, CDR2 YYREEE (reference sequence). CDR3 region: CASSPRGQGAVGYTF. In DNA, the CDR3 is TGTGCCAGCAGCCCCAGGGGGCAGGGGGCAGTTGGCTACACCTTC. Full variable domain (outside the CDR3, taken from reference TRBV5-4 and TRBJ1-2): ETGVTQSPTHLIKTRGQQVTLRCSSQSGHNTVSWYQQALGQGPQFIFQYYREEENGRGNFPPRFSGLQFPNYSSELNVNALELDDSALYLCASSPRGQGAVGYTFGSGTRLTVV.

This clone was found a few times. The chain has TRBV19 and TRBJ1-4; 12 bases align to TRBD1. Unmatched junction bases numbered 7, after V lost 9 bases and J lost 8 bases. Germline V CDR1 and CDR2: LNHDA, SQIVND (reference sequence). The CDR3 has 14 residues. The CDR3 bases are TGTGCCAGCAATTCCGGGACAGGGGGCGAAAAACTGTTTTTT. Translation: CASNSGTGGEKLFF.

The gene calls are TRBV6-5 and TRBJ1-2; 9 bases are shared with TRBD1. The CDR3 totals 15 residues. Germline CDR1 is MNHEY and CDR2 is SVGAGI. The V segment lost 6 bases and the J segment 3 bases; nucleotides outside the gene matches: 8. CDR3 sequence (DNA): TGTGCCAGCAGATCCCCGGGACAGGGAGACTATGGCTACACCTTC. This gives the protein CASRSPGQGDYGYTF.

The V gene is TRBV27, the J gene TRBJ2-3; D call uncertain. Germline CDR1 and CDR2: MNHEY and SMNVEV (reference sequence). V was shortened by 0 bases and J by 6 bases, with 19 bases between the two germline ends. The CDR3 sequence is 17 residues long. Written as DNA, the CDR3 is TGTGCCAGCAGTTTATCCCCGCCGCTAGGCGTGGTGGATACGCAGTATTTT. Amino acid sequence: CASSLSPPLGVVDTQYF.

The chain recombines TRBV19 with TRBJ2-1; TRBD1 agrees at 11 bases. J was trimmed by 10 bases and V by 6 bases; bases with no gene match: 11. This CDR3 comprises 15 residues. Germline CDR1 is LNHDA and CDR2 is SQIVND (reference sequence). CDR3 residues: CASSRDRGGRGEQFF. The CDR3 DNA follows: TGTGCCAGTAGCAGGGACAGGGGGGGAAGAGGGGAGCAGTTCTTC.

This chain uses TRBV6-2 or TRBV6-3 with TRBJ2-3, with a possible D match to TRBD1 (5 bases). Germline CDR1 MNHEY, CDR2 SVGEGT. Trimming shortened V by 2 bases and J by 2 bases, and 8 bases separated the two germline ends. The CDR3 has 14 amino acids. The CDR3 reads CASSYRQFTDTQYF. In DNA form, the CDR3 reads TGTGCCAGCAGTTACCGACAGTTCACAGATACGCAGTATTTT.

The chain employs TRBV2 and TRBJ1-1; tentative D call: TRBD1 (6 bases). The ends were cut back, 7 bases at V and 3 bases at J, with 12 bases in the middle. The CDR3 runs to 13 residues. The germline gives CDR1 SNHLY, CDR2 FYNNEI. CDR3 loop: CASTTGTDTEAFF. For the CDR3, the DNA is TGTGCCAGCACGACAGGAACAGACACTGAAGCTTTCTTT.

The chain couples TRBV6-5 to TRBJ2-7; 11 bases align to TRBD2. This CDR3 spans 16 amino acids. Germline trimming cut 0 bases from V and 2 bases from J; bases unmatched to any gene: 3. Germline lookup yields CDR1 MNHEY and CDR2 SVGAGI. CDR3 loop: CASSYSLAGEAYEQYF. CDR3 DNA sequence: TGTGCCAGCAGTTACTCACTAGCGGGAGAGGCCTACGAGCAGTACTTC.

V is TRBV11-2 and J is TRBJ1-1; 7 nucleotides match TRBD1. CDR1 SGHAT and CDR2 FQNNGV come from the germline V gene. The CDR3 sequence is 15 residues long. V gave up 4 bases and J gave up 4 bases; unmatched junction bases: 9. The CDR3 spells CASSYQGQGGTEAFF. DNA of the CDR3: TGTGCCAGCAGCTATCAAGGTCAGGGGGGCACTGAAGCTTTCTTT.

This clone is a singleton in its sample. V usage is TRBV5-1 and J usage is TRBJ2-7; D is perhaps TRBD1 (5 bases). V gave up 1 base and J gave up 2 bases, with 7 bases separating them. The CDR3 has 13 residues. Germline CDR1 and CDR2: SGHRS and YFSETQ. In nucleotides, the CDR3 is TGCGCCAGCAGCTTGCAGGGCACCTACGAGCAGTACTTC. Amino acid sequence: CASSLQGTYEQYF.

This chain links TRBV9 with TRBJ1-1, with 7 bases identical to TRBD1. The germline CDR1 and CDR2 sequences are SGDLS and YYNGEE. With V trimmed by 3 bases and J by 5 bases, 7 bases remained unmatched. This CDR3 contains 14 residues. This chain's CDR3 is CASSATGASTEAFF. The CDR3 DNA reads TGTGCCAGCAGCGCCACAGGGGCCTCGACTGAAGCTTTCTTT.

The chain couples TRBV7-2 to TRBJ2-5, with D perhaps TRBD1 (5 bases). Germline CDR1 and CDR2: SGHTA and FQGNSA. The CDR3 spans 15 residues. Trimming stripped 2 bases from V and 5 bases from J, with 15 bases between. Written as DNA, the CDR3 is TGTGCCAGCAGCTTACTGGGATCCAGGGCGGAGACCCAGTACTTC. The encoded protein is CASSLLGSRAETQYF. The complete variable domain, with remaining parts taken from reference TRBV7-2 and TRBJ2-5, reads GAGVSQSPSNKVTEKGKDVELRCDPISGHTALYWYRQSLGQGLEFLIYFQGNSAPDKSGLPSDRFSAERTGGSVSTLTIQRTQQEDSAVYLCASSLLGSRAETQYFGPGTRLLVL.

The rearrangement uses TRBV10-3 and TRBJ1-5; no clear D gene. The CDR3 is made up of 14 amino acids. The germline CDR1 and CDR2 sequences are ENHRY and SYGVKD. V gave up 2 bases and J gave up 5 bases, with 10 bases separating them. CDR3 loop: CAISEGSFYQPQHF. The CDR3 nucleotides read TGTGCCATCAGTGAGGGCAGTTTTTATCAGCCCCAGCATTTT.

The chain couples TRBV5-4 to TRBJ1-2; possible D gene TRBD1, 5 bases. The CDR3 covers 15 residues. CDR1 is SGHNT, CDR2 YYREEE, per germline (reference sequence). The germline V and J ends were trimmed by 2 bases and 6 bases, with 17 bases remaining between them. Here the CDR3 reads CASSFPGPRRDGYTF. The CDR3 DNA reads as TGTGCCAGCAGCTTCCCGGGACCCCGGAGGGATGGCTACACCTTC.